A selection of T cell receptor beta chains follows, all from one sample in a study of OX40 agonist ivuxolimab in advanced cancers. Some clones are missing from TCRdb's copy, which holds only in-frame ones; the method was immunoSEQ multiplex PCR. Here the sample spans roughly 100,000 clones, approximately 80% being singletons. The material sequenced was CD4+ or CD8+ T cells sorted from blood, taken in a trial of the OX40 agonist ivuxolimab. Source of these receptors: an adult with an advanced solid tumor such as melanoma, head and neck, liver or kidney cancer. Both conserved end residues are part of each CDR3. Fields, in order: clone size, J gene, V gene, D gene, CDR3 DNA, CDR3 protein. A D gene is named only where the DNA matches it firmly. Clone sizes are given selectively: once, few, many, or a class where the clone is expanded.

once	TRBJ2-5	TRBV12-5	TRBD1	TGTGCTAGTGCCCCCCCCCGGACAGGGGGTTATACCCAGTACTTC	CASAPPRTGGYTQYF
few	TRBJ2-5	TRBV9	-	TGTGCCAGCAGCGTAGTAGGCACCGGCCTGGAGACCCAGTACTTC	CASSVVGTGLETQYF
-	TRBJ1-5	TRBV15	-	TGTGCCACCAGCAGAGAGGGCAGTAATCAGCCCCAGCATTTT	CATSREGSNQPQHF
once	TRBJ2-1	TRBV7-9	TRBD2	TGTGCCAGCAGCCCGCCGAGAGCGGGGGGGAATAATGAGCAGTTCTTC	CASSPPRAGGNNEQFF
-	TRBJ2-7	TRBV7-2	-	TGTGCCAGCAGCCAACAGGGATCCCTCTACGAGCAGTACTTC	CASSQQGSLYEQYF
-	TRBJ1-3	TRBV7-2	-	TGTGCCAGCGCTTCCGCCTCTGGAAACACCATATATTTT	CASASASGNTIYF
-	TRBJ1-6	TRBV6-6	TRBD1	TGTGCCAGCAGTTACGCCGGGACAGGGGTTTCACCCCTCCACTTT	CASSYAGTGVSPLHF
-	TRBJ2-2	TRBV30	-	TGTGCCTGGAGTGTACGGAGGGGACGCACCGGGGAGCTGTTTTTT	CAWSVRRGRTGELFF
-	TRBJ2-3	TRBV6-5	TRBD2	TGTGCCAGCAGTTTCCGGGGGGTCCCAGATACGCAGTATTTT	CASSFRGVPDTQYF
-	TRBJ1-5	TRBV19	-	TGTGCCAGTAGTATATTTTCGGGAGTTGGTAGCAATCAGCCCCAGCATTTT	CASSIFSGVGSNQPQHF
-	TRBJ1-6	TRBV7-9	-	TGTGCCAGCAGAATCGGGCCTTTTAATAATTCACCCCTCCACTTT	CASRIGPFNNSPLHF
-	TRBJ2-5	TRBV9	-	TGTGCCAGCAGCGTAGCTTATTGGAGCGCCAAAGAGACCCAGTACTTC	CASSVAYWSAKETQYF
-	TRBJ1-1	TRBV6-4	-	TGTGCCAGCAGTGACTCGCACCTCACTGAAGCTTTCTTT	CASSDSHLTEAFF
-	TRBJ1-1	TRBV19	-	TGTGCCAGTAGCGGGTATGACGGGCAAGCTTTCTTT	CASSGYDGQAFF
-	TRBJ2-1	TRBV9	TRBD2	TGTGCCAGCAACCAGCGGGGAACCTCCTACAATGAGCAGTTCTTC	CASNQRGTSYNEQFF
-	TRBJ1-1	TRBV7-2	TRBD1	TGTGCCAGCAGCAAGGGACAGGGGGACACTGAAGCTTTCTTT	CASSKGQGDTEAFF
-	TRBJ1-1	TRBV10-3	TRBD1	TGTGCCATCGGACCACCCCCCGCGGAGGGGGCAAGCACTGAAGCTTTCTTT	CAIGPPPAEGASTEAFF
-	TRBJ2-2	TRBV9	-	TGTGCCAGCAGCGTAGCTAGCCAGGTGAACACCGGGGAGCTGTTTTTT	CASSVASQVNTGELFF
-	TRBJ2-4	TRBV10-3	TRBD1	TGTGCCATCAGTGAGTCGTATCTCTCAGGACAGGGGACGGGTGAGGACATTCAGTACTTC	CAISESYLSGQGTGEDIQYF
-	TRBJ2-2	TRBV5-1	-	TGCGCCAGCAGCTTGCTTCAGGGAAACACCGGGGAGCTGTTTTTT	CASSLLQGNTGELFF
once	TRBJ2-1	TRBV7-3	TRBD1	TGTGCCAGCAGCTCACAGGGGGTTTACAATGAGCAGTTCTTC	CASSSQGVYNEQFF
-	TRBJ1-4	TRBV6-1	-	TGTGCCAGCAGTGGGATGTATGGGTACGATGAAAAACTGTTTTTT	CASSGMYGYDEKLFF
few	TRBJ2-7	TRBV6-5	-	TGTGCCAGCAGTTACTTCCGGGACAAGGCCTACGAGCAGTACTTC	CASSYFRDKAYEQYF
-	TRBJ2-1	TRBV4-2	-	TGTGCCAGCAGCCAAGATCTTGCGTCTGAGCAGTTCTTC	CASSQDLASEQFF
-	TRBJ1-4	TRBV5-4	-	TGTGCCAGCAGCAGCGCAGAAAAACTGTTTTTT	CASSSAEKLFF
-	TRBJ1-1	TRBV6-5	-	TGTGCCAGCCGATTCTCCCCGAACACTGAAGCTTTCTTT	CASRFSPNTEAFF
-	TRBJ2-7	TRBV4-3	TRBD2	TGCGCCAGCAGCACGGGGGGGCCTGGCAACGAGCAGTACTTC	CASSTGGPGNEQYF
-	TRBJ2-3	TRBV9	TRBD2	TGTGCCAGCAGCAAGCGGGGTAGCGGCGACACAGATACGCAGTATTTT	CASSKRGSGDTDTQYF
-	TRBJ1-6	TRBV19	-	TGTGCCAGTAGTATTCCCTCGGGGTATAATTCACCCCTCCACTTT	CASSIPSGYNSPLHF
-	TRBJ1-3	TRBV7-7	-	TGTGCCAGCAGCCCGGACAGAGGAAACACCATATATTTT	CASSPDRGNTIYF
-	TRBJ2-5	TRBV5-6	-	TGTGCCAGCAGCTTGGGCCCCCCCTCACCCAAAGAGACCCAGTACTTC	CASSLGPPSPKETQYF
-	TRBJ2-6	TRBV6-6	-	TGTGCCAGCAGTTATGGCAGGGCCGGGGCCAACGTCCTGACTTTC	CASSYGRAGANVLTF
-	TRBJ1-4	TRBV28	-	TGTGCCAGCAGTTTAATGGGTAGCTACGCAACTAATGAAAAACTGTTTTTT	CASSLMGSYATNEKLFF
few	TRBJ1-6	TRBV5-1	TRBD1	TGCGCCAGCGAGACGGGACAGGGGGATTCACCCCTCCACTTT	CASETGQGDSPLHF
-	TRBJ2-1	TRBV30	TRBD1	TGTGCCTGGATGGGACAGTACAATGAGCAGTTCTTC	CAWMGQYNEQFF
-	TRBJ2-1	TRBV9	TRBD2	TGTGCCAGCAGCCGTACTAGCGGGGGCCCTTACAATGAGCAGTTCTTC	CASSRTSGGPYNEQFF
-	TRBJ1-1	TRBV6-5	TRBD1	TGTGCCAGCAGTTACGCTACAGGGGCAGGTACTGAAGCTTTCTTT	CASSYATGAGTEAFF
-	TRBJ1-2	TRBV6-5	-	TGTGCCAGCAGTTACTCGATCCAGGGTTATGGCTACACCTTC	CASSYSIQGYGYTF
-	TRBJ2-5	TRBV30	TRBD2	TGTGCCGGTCAAGCGGGGGGGGAGACCCAGTACTTC	CAGQAGGETQYF
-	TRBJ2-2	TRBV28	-	TGTGCCAGCAATACCGGGACCATAACCGGGGAGCTGTTTTTT	CASNTGTITGELFF
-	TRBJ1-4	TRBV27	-	TGTGCCAGCAGTTTACAGGGCAAGGGTGAAAAACTGTTTTTT	CASSLQGKGEKLFF
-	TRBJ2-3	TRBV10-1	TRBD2	TGCGCCAGCAGACCCGGGACTAGCGGGGAAGGCACAGATACGCAGTATTTT	CASRPGTSGEGTDTQYF
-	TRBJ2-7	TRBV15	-	TGTGCCACCAGCAGAGACGAACAGGACGAGCAGTACTTC	CATSRDEQDEQYF
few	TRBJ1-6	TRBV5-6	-	TGTGCCAGCAGCTTGGTCCCCGACAATTCACCCCTCCACTTT	CASSLVPDNSPLHF
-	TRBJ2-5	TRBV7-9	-	TGTGCCAGCAGCTTCGGGACGACCCAGTACTTC	CASSFGTTQYF